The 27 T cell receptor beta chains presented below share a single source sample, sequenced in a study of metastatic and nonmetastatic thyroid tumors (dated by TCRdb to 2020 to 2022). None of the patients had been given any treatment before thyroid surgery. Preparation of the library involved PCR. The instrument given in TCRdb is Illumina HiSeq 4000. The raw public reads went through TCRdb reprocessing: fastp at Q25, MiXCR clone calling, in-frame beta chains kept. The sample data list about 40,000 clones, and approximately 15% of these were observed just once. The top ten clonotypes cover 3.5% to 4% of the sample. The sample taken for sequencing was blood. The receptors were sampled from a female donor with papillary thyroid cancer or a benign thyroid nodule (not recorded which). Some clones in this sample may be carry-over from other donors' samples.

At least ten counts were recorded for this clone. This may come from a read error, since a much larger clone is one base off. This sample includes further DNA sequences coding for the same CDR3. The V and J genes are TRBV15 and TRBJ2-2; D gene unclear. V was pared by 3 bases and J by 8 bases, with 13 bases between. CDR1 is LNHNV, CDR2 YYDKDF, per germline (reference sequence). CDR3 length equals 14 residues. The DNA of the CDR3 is TGTGCCACCAGCAGGACCCAAGCGCCTGGGGAGCTGTTTTTT. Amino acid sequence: CATSRTQAPGELFF.

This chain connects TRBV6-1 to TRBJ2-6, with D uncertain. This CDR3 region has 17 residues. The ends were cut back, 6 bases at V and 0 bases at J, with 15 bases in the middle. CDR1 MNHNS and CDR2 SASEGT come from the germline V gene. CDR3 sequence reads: CASSASTWSSGANVLTF. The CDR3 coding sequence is TGTGCCAGCAGCGCCTCCACATGGTCCTCTGGGGCCAACGTCCTGACTTTC.

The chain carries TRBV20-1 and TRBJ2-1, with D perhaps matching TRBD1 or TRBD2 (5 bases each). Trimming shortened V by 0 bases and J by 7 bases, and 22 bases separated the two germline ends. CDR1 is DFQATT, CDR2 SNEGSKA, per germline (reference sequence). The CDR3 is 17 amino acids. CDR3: CSARDPGEEGEGNEQFF. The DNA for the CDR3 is TGCAGTGCTAGAGATCCCGGGGAAGAGGGAGAGGGGAATGAGCAGTTCTTC.

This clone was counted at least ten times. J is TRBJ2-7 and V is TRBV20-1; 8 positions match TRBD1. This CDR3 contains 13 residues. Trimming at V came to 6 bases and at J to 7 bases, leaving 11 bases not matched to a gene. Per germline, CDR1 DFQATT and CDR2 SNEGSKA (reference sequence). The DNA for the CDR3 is TGCAGTGCGCCCCAGGGGGCGAGGAAAGAGCAGTACTTC. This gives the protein CSAPQGARKEQYF.

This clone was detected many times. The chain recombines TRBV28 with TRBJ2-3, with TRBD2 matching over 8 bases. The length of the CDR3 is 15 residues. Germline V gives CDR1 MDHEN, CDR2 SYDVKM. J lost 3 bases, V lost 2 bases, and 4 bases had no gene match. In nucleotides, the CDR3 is TGTGCCAGCAGTTTAAGCGGGGGCGTGACAGATACGCAGTATTTT. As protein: CASSLSGGVTDTQYF.

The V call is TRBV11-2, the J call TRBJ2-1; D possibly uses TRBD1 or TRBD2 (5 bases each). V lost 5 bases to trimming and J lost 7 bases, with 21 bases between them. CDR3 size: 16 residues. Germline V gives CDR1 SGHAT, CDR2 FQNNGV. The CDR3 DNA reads TGTGCCAGCAGCGGCCGGGACCCTATTTGTTGGAATGAGCAGTTCTTC. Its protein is CASSGRDPICWNEQFF.

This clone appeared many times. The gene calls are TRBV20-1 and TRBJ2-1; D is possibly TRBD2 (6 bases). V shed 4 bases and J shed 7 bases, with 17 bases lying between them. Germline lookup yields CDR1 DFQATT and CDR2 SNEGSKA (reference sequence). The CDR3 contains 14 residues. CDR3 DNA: TGCAGTGCTATAAGTGGAGGGGTGAGGAATGAGCAGTTCTTC. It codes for CSAISGGVRNEQFF.

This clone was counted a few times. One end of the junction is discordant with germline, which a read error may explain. CDR3 in DNA: TGTGCCACCATCAGAGTGGGGGTAAGCACAGATACGCAGTATTTT. It specifies CATIRVGVSTDTQYF. The chain links TRBV15 to TRBJ2-3, with D tentatively TRBD1 or TRBD2 (5 bases each). Germline CDR1 is LNHNV and CDR2 is YYDKDF (reference sequence). This CDR3 is built from 15 residues.

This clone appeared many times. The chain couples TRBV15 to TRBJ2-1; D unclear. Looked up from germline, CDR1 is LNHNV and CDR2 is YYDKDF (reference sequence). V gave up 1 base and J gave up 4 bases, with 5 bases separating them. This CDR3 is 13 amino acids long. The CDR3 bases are TGTGCCACCAGCAGAGGGGTTTACAATGAGCAGTTCTTC. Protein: CATSRGVYNEQFF.

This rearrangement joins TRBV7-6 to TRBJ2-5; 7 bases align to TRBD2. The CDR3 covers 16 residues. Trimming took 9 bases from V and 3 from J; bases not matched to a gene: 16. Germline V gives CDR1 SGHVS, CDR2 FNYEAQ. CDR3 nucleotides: TGTGCCAGTAGCGCCAGAGTAGAAGCGGGAAAAGAGACCCAGTACTTC. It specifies CASSARVEAGKETQYF. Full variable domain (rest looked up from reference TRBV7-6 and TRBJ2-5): GAGVSQSPRYKVTKRGQDVALRCDPISGHVSLYWYRQALGQGPEFLTYFNYEAQQDKSGLPNDRFSAERPEGSISTLTIQRTEQRDSAMYRCASSARVEAGKETQYFGPGTRLLVL.

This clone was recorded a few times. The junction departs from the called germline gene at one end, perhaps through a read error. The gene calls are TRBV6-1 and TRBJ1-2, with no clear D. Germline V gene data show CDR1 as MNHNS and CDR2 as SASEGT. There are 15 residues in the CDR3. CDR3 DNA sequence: TGTGCCAGCAGGCCAACAGTAACCTCTAACTATGTCTACACCTTC. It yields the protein CASRPTVTSNYVYTF.

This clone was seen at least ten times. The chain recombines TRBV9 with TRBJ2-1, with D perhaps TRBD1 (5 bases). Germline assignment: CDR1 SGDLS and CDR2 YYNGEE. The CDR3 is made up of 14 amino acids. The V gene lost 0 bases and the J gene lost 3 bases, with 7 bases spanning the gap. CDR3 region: CASSVGQGYNEQFF. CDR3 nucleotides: TGTGCCAGCAGCGTAGGGCAGGGCTACAATGAGCAGTTCTTC.

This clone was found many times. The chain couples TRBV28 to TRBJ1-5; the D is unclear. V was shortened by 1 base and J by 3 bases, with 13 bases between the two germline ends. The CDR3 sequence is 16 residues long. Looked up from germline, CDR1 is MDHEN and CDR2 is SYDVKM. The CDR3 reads CASSLSGGQSNQPQHF. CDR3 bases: TGTGCCAGCAGTTTATCTGGCGGTCAGTCCAATCAGCCCCAGCATTTT.

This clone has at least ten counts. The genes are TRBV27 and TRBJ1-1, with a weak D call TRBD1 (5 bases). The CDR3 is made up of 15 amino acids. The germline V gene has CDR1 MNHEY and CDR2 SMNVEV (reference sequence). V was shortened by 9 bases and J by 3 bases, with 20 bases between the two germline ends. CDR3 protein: CASRGSQGWYTEAFF. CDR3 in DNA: TGTGCCAGTCGCGGGTCCCAGGGTTGGTACACTGAAGCTTTCTTT.

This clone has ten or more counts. The CDR3 DNA is TGTGCCATCAGTGAGGTCGGGGGCAATTACAATGAGCAGTTCTTC. It codes for CAISEVGGNYNEQFF. The V call is TRBV10-3, the J call TRBJ2-1, with D perhaps being TRBD1 or TRBD2 (6 bases each). The CDR3 covers 15 residues. Trimming cost V 2 bases and J 4 bases, with 12 bases left between them. Germline loops: CDR1 ENHRY, CDR2 SYGVKD.

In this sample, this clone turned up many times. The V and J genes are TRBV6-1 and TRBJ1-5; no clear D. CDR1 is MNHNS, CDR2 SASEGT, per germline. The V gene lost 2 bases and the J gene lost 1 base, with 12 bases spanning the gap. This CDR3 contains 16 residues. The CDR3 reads CASSEKDGLSNQPQHF. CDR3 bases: TGTGCCAGCAGTGAAAAGGACGGACTCAGCAATCAGCCCCAGCATTTT.

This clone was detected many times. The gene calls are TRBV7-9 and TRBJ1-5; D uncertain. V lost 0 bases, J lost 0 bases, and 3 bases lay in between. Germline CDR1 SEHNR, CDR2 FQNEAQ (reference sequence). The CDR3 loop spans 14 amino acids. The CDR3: CASSLASSNQPQHF. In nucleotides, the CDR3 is TGTGCCAGCAGCTTAGCATCTAGCAATCAGCCCCAGCATTTT. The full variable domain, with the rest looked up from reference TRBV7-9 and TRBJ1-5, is DTGVSQNPRHKITKRGQNVTFRCDPISEHNRLYWYRQTLGQGPEFLTYFQNEAQLEKSRLLSDRFSAERPKGSFSTLEIQRTEQGDSAMYLCASSLASSNQPQHFGDGTRLSIL.

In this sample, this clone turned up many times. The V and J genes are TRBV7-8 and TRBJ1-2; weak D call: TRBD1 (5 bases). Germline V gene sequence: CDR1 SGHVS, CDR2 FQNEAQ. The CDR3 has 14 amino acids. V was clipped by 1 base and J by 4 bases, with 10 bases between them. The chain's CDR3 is CASSLGTQFYGYTF. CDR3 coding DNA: TGTGCCAGCAGCTTAGGGACACAATTCTATGGCTACACCTTC.

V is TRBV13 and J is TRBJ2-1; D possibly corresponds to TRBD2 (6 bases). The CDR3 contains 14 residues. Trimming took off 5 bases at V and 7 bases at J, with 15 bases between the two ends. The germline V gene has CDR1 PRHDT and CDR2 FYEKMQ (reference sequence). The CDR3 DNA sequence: TGTGCCAGCAGCCCGTCCCGACTAGAAAATGAGCAGTTCTTC. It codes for CASSPSRLENEQFF.

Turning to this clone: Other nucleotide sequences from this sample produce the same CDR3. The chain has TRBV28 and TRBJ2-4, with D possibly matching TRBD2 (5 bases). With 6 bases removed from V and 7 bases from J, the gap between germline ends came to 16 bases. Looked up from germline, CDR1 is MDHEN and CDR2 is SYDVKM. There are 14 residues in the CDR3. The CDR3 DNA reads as TGTGCCAGCAGCCGAAGAGGGCTGAGTAACATTCAGTACTTC. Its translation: CASSRRGLSNIQYF.

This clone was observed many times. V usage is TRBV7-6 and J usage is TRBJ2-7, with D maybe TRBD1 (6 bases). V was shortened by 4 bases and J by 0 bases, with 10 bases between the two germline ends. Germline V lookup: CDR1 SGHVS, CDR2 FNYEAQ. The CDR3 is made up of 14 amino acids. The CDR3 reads CASSSRGSSYEQYF. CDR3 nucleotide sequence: TGTGCCAGCAGCTCAAGGGGGTCCTCCTACGAGCAGTACTTC.

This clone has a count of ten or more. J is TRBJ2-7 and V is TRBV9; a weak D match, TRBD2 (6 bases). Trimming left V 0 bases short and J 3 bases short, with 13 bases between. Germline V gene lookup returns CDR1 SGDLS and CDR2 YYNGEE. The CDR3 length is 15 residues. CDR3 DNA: TGTGCCAGCAGCGTAGGACGGGAGAGTTACTACGAGCAGTACTTC. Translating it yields CASSVGRESYYEQYF.

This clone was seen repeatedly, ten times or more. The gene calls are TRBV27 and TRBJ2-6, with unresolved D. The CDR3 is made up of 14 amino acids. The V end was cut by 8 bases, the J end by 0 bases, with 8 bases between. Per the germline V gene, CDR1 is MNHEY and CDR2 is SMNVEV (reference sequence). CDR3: CASLSYSGANVLTF. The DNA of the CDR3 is TGTGCCAGCCTCAGCTACTCTGGGGCCAACGTCCTGACTTTC.

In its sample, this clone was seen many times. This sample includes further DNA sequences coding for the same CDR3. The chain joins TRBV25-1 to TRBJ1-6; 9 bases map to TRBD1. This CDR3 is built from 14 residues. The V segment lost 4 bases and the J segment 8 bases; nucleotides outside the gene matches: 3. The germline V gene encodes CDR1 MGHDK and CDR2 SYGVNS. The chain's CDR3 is CASSVTGGDSPLHF. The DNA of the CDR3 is TGTGCCAGCAGTGTGACAGGGGGGGATTCACCCCTCCACTTT.

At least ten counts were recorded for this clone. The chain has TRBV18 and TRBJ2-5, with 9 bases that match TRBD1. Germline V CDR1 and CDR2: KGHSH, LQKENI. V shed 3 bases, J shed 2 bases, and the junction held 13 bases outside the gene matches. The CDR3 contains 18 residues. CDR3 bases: TGTGCCAGCTCACCGATAACCCCGACAGGGGGTTCTCAAGAGACCCAGTACTTC. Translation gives CASSPITPTGGSQETQYF.

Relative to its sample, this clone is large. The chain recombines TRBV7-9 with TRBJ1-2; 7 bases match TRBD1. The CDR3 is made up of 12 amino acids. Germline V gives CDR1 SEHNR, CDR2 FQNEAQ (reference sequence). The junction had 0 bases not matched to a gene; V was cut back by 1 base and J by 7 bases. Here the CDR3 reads CASSLGQGGYTF. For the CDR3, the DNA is TGTGCCAGCAGCTTAGGACAGGGTGGCTACACCTTC.

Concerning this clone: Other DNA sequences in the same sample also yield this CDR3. DNA for the CDR3: TGTGCCAGTAGATCCTGGGGGGCAGACGAAAAACTGTTTTTT. Its translation is CASRSWGADEKLFF. V is TRBV3-1 and J is TRBJ1-4; TRBD1 is a possible D gene (6 bases). This CDR3 has 14 residues. Trimming took off 9 bases at V and 8 bases at J, with 19 bases between the two ends. In germline, CDR1 is LGHDT, CDR2 YNNKEL (reference sequence).